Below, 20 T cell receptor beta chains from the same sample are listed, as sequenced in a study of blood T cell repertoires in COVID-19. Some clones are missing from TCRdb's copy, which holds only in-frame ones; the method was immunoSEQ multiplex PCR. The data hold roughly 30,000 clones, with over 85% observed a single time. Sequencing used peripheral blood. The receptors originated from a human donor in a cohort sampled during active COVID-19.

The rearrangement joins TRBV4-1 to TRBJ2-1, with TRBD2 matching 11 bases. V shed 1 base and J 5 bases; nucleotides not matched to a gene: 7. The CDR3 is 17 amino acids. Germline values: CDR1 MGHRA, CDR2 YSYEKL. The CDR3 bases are TGCGCCAGCAGCCAAGTGGCCGGGACTAGCGGAAACAATGAGCAGTTCTTC. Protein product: CASSQVAGTSGNNEQFF.

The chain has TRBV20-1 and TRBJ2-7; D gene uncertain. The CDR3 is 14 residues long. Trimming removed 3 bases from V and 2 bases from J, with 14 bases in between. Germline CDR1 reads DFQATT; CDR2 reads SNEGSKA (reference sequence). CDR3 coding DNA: TGCAGTGCTAGTAACTTCCACCACCCCTACGAGCAGTACTTC. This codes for CSASNFHHPYEQYF.

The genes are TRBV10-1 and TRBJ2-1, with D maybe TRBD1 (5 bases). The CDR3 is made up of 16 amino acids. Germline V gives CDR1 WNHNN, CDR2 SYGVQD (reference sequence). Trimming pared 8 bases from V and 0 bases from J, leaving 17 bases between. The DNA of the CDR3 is TGCGCCAGCGCTGAAAGACAGCGCCCCTCCTACAATGAGCAGTTCTTC. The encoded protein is CASAERQRPSYNEQFF.

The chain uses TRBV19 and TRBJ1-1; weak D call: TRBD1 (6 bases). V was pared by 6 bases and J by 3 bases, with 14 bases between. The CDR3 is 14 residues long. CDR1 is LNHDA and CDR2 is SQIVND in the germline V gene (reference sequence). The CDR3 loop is CASSQQGADTEAFF. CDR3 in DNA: TGTGCCAGTAGCCAACAGGGTGCGGACACTGAAGCTTTCTTT.

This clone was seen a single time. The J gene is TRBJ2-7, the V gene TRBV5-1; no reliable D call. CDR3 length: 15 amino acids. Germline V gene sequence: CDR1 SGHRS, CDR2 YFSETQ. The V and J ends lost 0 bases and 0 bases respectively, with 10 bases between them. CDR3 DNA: TGCGCCAGCAGCTTGGTCGGCGGCCTCTCCTACGAGCAGTACTTC. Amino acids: CASSLVGGLSYEQYF.

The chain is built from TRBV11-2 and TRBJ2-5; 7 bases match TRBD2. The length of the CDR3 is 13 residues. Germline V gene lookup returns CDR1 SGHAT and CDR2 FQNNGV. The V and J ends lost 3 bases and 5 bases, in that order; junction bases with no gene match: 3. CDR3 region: CASSLAGGETQYF. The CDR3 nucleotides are TGTGCCAGCAGCTTGGCCGGGGGGGAGACCCAGTACTTC.

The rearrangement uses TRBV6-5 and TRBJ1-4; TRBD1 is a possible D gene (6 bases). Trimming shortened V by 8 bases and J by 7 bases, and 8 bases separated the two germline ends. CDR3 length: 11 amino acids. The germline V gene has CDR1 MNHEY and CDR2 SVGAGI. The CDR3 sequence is CASGTPEKLFF. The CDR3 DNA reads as TGTGCCAGCGGGACACCTGAAAAACTGTTTTTT.

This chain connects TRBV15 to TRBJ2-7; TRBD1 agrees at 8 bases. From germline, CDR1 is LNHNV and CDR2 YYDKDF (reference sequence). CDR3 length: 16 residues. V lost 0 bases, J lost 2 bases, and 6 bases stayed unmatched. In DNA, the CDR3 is TGTGCCACCAGCAGAGATCGGGGACAGGTCCCCTACGAGCAGTACTTC. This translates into CATSRDRGQVPYEQYF.

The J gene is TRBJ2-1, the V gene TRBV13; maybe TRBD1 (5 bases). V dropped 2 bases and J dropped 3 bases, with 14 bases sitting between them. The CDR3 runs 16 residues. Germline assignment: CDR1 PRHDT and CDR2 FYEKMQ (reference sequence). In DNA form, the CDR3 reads TGTGCCAGCAGCTTAAAAAGGGGCAGGGTCTACAATGAGCAGTTCTTC. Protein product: CASSLKRGRVYNEQFF.

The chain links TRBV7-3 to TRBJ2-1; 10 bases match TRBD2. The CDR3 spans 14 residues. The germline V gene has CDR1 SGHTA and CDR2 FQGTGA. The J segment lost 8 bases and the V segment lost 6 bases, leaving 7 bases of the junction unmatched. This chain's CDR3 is CASSRASGRYEQFF. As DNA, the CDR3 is TGTGCCAGCAGTCGGGCTAGCGGGAGATATGAGCAGTTCTTC.

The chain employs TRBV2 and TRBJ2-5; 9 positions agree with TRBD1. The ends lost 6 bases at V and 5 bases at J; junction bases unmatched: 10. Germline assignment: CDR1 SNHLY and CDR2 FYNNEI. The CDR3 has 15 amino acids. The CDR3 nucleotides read TGTGCCAGCAGCTCTACAGGGGGCGCCTGGGAGACCCAGTACTTC. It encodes CASSSTGGAWETQYF.

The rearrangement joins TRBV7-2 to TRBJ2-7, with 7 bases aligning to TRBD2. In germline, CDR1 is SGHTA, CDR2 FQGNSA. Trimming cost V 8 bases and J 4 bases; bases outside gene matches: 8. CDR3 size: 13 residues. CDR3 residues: CASCTSVSYEQYF. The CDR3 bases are TGTGCCAGCTGTACTAGCGTTAGTTACGAGCAGTACTTC.

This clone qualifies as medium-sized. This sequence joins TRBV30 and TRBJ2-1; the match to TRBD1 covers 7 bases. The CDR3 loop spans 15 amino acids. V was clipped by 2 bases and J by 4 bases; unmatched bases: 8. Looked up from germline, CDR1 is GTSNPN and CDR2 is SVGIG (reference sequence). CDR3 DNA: TGTGCCTGGAGTCCGACAGGGAGCTTTTACAATGAGCAGTTCTTC. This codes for CAWSPTGSFYNEQFF.

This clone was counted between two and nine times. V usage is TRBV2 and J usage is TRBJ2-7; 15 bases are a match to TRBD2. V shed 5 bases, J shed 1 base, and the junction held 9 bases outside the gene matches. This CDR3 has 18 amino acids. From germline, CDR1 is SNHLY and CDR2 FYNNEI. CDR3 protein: CASSLGLAGGPRSYEQYF. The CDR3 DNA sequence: TGTGCCAGCAGTCTAGGACTAGCGGGAGGGCCCCGGTCCTACGAGCAGTACTTC.

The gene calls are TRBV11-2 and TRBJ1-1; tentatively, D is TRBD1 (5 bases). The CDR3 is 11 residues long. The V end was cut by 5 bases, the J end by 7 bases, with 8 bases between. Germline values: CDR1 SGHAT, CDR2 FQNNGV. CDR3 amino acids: CASSAGLEAFF. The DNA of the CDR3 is TGTGCCAGCAGCGCGGGGCTTGAAGCTTTCTTT.

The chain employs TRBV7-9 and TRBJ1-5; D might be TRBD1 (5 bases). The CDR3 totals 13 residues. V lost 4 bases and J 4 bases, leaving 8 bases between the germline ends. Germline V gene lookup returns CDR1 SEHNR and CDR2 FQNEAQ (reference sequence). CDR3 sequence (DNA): TGTGCCAGCAGCTCGACAGAAAATCAGCCCCAGCATTTT. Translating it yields CASSSTENQPQHF.

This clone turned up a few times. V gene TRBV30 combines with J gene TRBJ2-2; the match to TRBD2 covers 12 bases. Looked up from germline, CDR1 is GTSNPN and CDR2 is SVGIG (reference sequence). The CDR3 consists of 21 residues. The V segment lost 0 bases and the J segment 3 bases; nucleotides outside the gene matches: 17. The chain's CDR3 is CAWSVRWTSGKRFPHTGELFF. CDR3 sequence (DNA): TGTGCCTGGAGTGTACGTTGGACTAGCGGGAAGAGGTTTCCCCACACCGGGGAGCTGTTTTTT.

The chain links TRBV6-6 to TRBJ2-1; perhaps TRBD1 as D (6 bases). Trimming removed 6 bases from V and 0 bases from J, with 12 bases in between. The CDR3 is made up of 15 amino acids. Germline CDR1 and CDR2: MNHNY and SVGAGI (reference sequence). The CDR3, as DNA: TGTGCCAGCAGCCCTTCAGGGGACTCCTACAATGAGCAGTTCTTC. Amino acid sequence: CASSPSGDSYNEQFF.

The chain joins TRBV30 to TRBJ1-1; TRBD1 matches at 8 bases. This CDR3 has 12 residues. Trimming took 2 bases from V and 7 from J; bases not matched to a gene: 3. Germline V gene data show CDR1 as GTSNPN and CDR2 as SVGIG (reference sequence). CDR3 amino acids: CAWSRTGLEAFF. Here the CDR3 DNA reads TGTGCCTGGAGTAGGACAGGGCTTGAAGCTTTCTTT.

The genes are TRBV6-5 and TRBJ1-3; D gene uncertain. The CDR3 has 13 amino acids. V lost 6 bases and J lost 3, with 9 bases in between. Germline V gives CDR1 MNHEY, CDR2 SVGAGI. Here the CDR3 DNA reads TGTGCCAGCAGGACCGACATTGGAAACACCATATATTTT. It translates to CASRTDIGNTIYF.